These T cell receptor beta chains were read from a single sample in a study of shared clonotypes between healthy human individuals. The table came from immunoSEQ multiplex PCR; TCRdb's copy has only in-frame clones and leaves some out. The sample consists of around 240,000 clones, over 60% of them appearing once. Sequences were obtained from memory CD4+ T cells sorted from blood. The receptors stem from a man aged 25-40 years in good health. The CDR3 runs from the conserved cysteine through the conserved F or W. Each record gives: CDR3 DNA, CDR3 protein, J gene, D gene, clone size, V gene. D genes are given only for firm matches. Clone size is shown for a subset of rows, as once, few, many or a class of expanded clone.

cdr3_nt: TGTGCCAGCAGCCTCCGAGGGGGCGAGGTAGATACGCAGTATTTT
cdr3_aa: CASSLRGGEVDTQYF
j_call: TRBJ2-3
d_call: TRBD1
clone_size: -
v_call: TRBV11-3

cdr3_nt: TGTGCCTGGAGTGGGGGGGAAGGACAGCCCCAGCATTTT
cdr3_aa: CAWSGGEGQPQHF
j_call: TRBJ1-5
d_call: -
clone_size: -
v_call: TRBV30

cdr3_nt: TGTGCCAGCAGCTTAGGTTCGTCTAGCGGGATCGACTACGAGCAGTACTTC
cdr3_aa: CASSLGSSSGIDYEQYF
j_call: TRBJ2-7
d_call: TRBD2
clone_size: -
v_call: TRBV11-1

cdr3_nt: TGCGCCAGCAGCCGAGACGCGGACAGGCAGTACTTC
cdr3_aa: CASSRDADRQYF
j_call: TRBJ2-7
d_call: -
clone_size: many
v_call: TRBV4-1

cdr3_nt: TGTGCCAGCGGACTAGCCTACGAGCAGTACTTC
cdr3_aa: CASGLAYEQYF
j_call: TRBJ2-7
d_call: TRBD2
clone_size: -
v_call: TRBV6-1

cdr3_nt: TGTGCCAGCAGCCAGGACAGGCTGGGCAATCAGCCCCAGCATTTT
cdr3_aa: CASSQDRLGNQPQHF
j_call: TRBJ1-5
d_call: TRBD1
clone_size: -
v_call: TRBV4-2

cdr3_nt: TGTGCCACCAGCAGCCCGGCCTCCTACACAGATACGCAGTATTTT
cdr3_aa: CATSSPASYTDTQYF
j_call: TRBJ2-3
d_call: -
clone_size: once
v_call: TRBV15

cdr3_nt: TGTGCCAGCAGCCAACCTAAAGCGGGAGTATCCTACGAGCAGTACTTC
cdr3_aa: CASSQPKAGVSYEQYF
j_call: TRBJ2-7
d_call: TRBD2
clone_size: -
v_call: TRBV4-2

cdr3_nt: TGTGCCAGTAAACCGGGACAGGGTTCCTATGGCTACACCTTC
cdr3_aa: CASKPGQGSYGYTF
j_call: TRBJ1-2
d_call: TRBD1
clone_size: few
v_call: TRBV19

cdr3_nt: TGTGCCACCCGGGACCCACAAGCCTACGAGCAGTACTTC
cdr3_aa: CATRDPQAYEQYF
j_call: TRBJ2-7
d_call: -
clone_size: -
v_call: TRBV10-3

cdr3_nt: TGTGCCAGCAGCTTCGTTAGCGGGAGGACCGATACGCAGTATTTT
cdr3_aa: CASSFVSGRTDTQYF
j_call: TRBJ2-3
d_call: TRBD2
clone_size: few
v_call: TRBV7-8

cdr3_nt: TGCGCCAGCAGCCAAGATCCCACTGGCTTGACCCAGTACTTC
cdr3_aa: CASSQDPTGLTQYF
j_call: TRBJ2-5
d_call: -
clone_size: -
v_call: TRBV4-3

cdr3_nt: TGCGCCAGCAGCCAAGGTCCCCACGGGAGGGGCGTCGATGAGCAGTTCTTC
cdr3_aa: CASSQGPHGRGVDEQFF
j_call: TRBJ2-1
d_call: TRBD2
clone_size: few
v_call: TRBV4-3

cdr3_nt: TGTGCCAGCAGCCAACTACAGGGGACTAAGGGCAATGAGCAGTTCTTC
cdr3_aa: CASSQLQGTKGNEQFF
j_call: TRBJ2-1
d_call: -
clone_size: -
v_call: TRBV14

cdr3_nt: TGTGCCACAAGTAGCGGGAGTGGTAATGAGCAGTTCTTC
cdr3_aa: CATSSGSGNEQFF
j_call: TRBJ2-1
d_call: TRBD2
clone_size: -
v_call: TRBV10-3

cdr3_nt: TGTGCCAGCAGCTTTGGAGCTAGTACCCACGAGCAGTACTTC
cdr3_aa: CASSFGASTHEQYF
j_call: TRBJ2-7
d_call: -
clone_size: -
v_call: TRBV12-1

cdr3_nt: TGCAGCGTCAGATTAGGCACCGAAGATACGCAGTATTTT
cdr3_aa: CSVRLGTEDTQYF
j_call: TRBJ2-3
d_call: -
clone_size: few
v_call: TRBV29-1

cdr3_nt: TGTGCCAGCAGGGCGACTAGCGGGAGAAGCTACGAGCAGTACTTC
cdr3_aa: CASRATSGRSYEQYF
j_call: TRBJ2-7
d_call: TRBD2
clone_size: few
v_call: TRBV28

cdr3_nt: TGTGCCAGCAGTTTTAGCGTAGGAGAGACCCAGTACTTC
cdr3_aa: CASSFSVGETQYF
j_call: TRBJ2-5
d_call: -
clone_size: -
v_call: TRBV6-1

cdr3_nt: TGTGCCAGCAGCTTAGACGGGACAGGGGGCACTGAAAAACTGTTTTTT
cdr3_aa: CASSLDGTGGTEKLFF
j_call: TRBJ1-4
d_call: TRBD1
clone_size: -
v_call: TRBV7-9

cdr3_nt: TGTGCCAGCAGTTACCTACGACAGGGTTCTGGGGGCTACACCTTC
cdr3_aa: CASSYLRQGSGGYTF
j_call: TRBJ1-2
d_call: TRBD1
clone_size: -
v_call: TRBV6-5

cdr3_nt: TGTGCCAGCAGCCAGCCTGGACGCGACAATGAGCAGTTCTTC
cdr3_aa: CASSQPGRDNEQFF
j_call: TRBJ2-1
d_call: -
clone_size: -
v_call: TRBV14

cdr3_nt: TGCGCCAGCACGCCAAGGTCCCAGGACGCCGGGGAGCTGTTTTTT
cdr3_aa: CASTPRSQDAGELFF
j_call: TRBJ2-2
d_call: -
clone_size: few
v_call: TRBV4-1

cdr3_nt: TGTGCCAGTAGTATAGTTGGGGACTTCTCCTACGAGCAGTACTTC
cdr3_aa: CASSIVGDFSYEQYF
j_call: TRBJ2-7
d_call: -
clone_size: -
v_call: TRBV19

cdr3_nt: TGTGCCAGTAGTATTCGACTAGCGGGAGCCTCCTACAATGAGCAGTTCTTC
cdr3_aa: CASSIRLAGASYNEQFF
j_call: TRBJ2-1
d_call: TRBD2
clone_size: -
v_call: TRBV19

cdr3_nt: TGTGCCAGCAGCTCACTAGCGGGAGTCTTGACAGATACGCAGTATTTT
cdr3_aa: CASSSLAGVLTDTQYF
j_call: TRBJ2-3
d_call: TRBD2
clone_size: -
v_call: TRBV27

cdr3_nt: TGCAGCGTTGAGGCGAGGGGCAGCGGGGAGACCCAGTACTTC
cdr3_aa: CSVEARGSGETQYF
j_call: TRBJ2-5
d_call: -
clone_size: many
v_call: TRBV29-1

cdr3_nt: TGCAGCGTTGGGCACCTCTACAATGAGCAGTTCTTC
cdr3_aa: CSVGHLYNEQFF
j_call: TRBJ2-1
d_call: -
clone_size: few
v_call: TRBV29-1

cdr3_nt: TGTGCCAGCAGTTCAGCAAAAGGGACGGTAGGGACCCAGTACTTC
cdr3_aa: CASSSAKGTVGTQYF
j_call: TRBJ2-5
d_call: -
clone_size: once
v_call: TRBV28

cdr3_nt: TGTGCCAGCAGTTTAGTCTTCGCCAGCAATCAGCCCCAGCATTTT
cdr3_aa: CASSLVFASNQPQHF
j_call: TRBJ1-5
d_call: -
clone_size: -
v_call: TRBV27

cdr3_nt: TGTGCCAGCAGCTTCCTTCGACAGGGGGTAGGAGATACGCAGTATTTT
cdr3_aa: CASSFLRQGVGDTQYF
j_call: TRBJ2-3
d_call: TRBD1
clone_size: -
v_call: TRBV5-5

cdr3_nt: TGTGCCAGCAGTTTAGAAGGTCTGGGATCTGGGGCCAACGTCCTGACTTTC
cdr3_aa: CASSLEGLGSGANVLTF
j_call: TRBJ2-6
d_call: -
clone_size: -
v_call: TRBV28

cdr3_nt: TGTGCCAGCAGCGTGGGGGGTGCAGGCCGCGCGGGAGGGCCAGACAATGAGCAGTTCTTC
cdr3_aa: CASSVGGAGRAGGPDNEQFF
j_call: TRBJ2-1
d_call: TRBD2
clone_size: -
v_call: TRBV9

cdr3_nt: TGTGCCAGCAGCGTAGTCGAGGGAGGGGCCGGGGAGCTGTTTTTT
cdr3_aa: CASSVVEGGAGELFF
j_call: TRBJ2-2
d_call: TRBD2
clone_size: few
v_call: TRBV9

cdr3_nt: TGTGCCAGCAGCTTAGCTGGCGTAGACTACGAGCAGTACTTC
cdr3_aa: CASSLAGVDYEQYF
j_call: TRBJ2-7
d_call: -
clone_size: -
v_call: TRBV11-1

cdr3_nt: TGCGCCAGCAGTGAAGGTCCCTTGGGTTACGAGCAGTACTTC
cdr3_aa: CASSEGPLGYEQYF
j_call: TRBJ2-7
d_call: -
clone_size: -
v_call: TRBV10-2

cdr3_nt: TGTGCCAGCAGTCAACAGGGGACTAACTATGGCTACACCTTC
cdr3_aa: CASSQQGTNYGYTF
j_call: TRBJ1-2
d_call: TRBD1
clone_size: -
v_call: TRBV27

cdr3_nt: TGTGCCAGCAGCACCTTAACTAGCGGGAGGCTCTACGAGCAGTACTTC
cdr3_aa: CASSTLTSGRLYEQYF
j_call: TRBJ2-7
d_call: TRBD2
clone_size: -
v_call: TRBV7-9

cdr3_nt: TGTGCCAGCAGCTTTATTGGCTTGTTAAACTACGAGCAGTACTTC
cdr3_aa: CASSFIGLLNYEQYF
j_call: TRBJ2-7
d_call: -
clone_size: -
v_call: TRBV5-5

cdr3_nt: TGTGCCAGCTCACCCAACGGAGAGACCCAGTACTTC
cdr3_aa: CASSPNGETQYF
j_call: TRBJ2-5
d_call: -
clone_size: once
v_call: TRBV18

cdr3_nt: TGTGCCAGCAGCCCTGGACAGGGCGTCTATGGCTACACCTTC
cdr3_aa: CASSPGQGVYGYTF
j_call: TRBJ1-2
d_call: TRBD1
clone_size: -
v_call: TRBV5-4

cdr3_nt: TGTGCCAGCAGTTTACCCACAGGCCGTGACAGGACGAATGAAGCTTTCTTT
cdr3_aa: CASSLPTGRDRTNEAFF
j_call: TRBJ1-1
d_call: -
clone_size: -
v_call: TRBV28

cdr3_nt: TGTGCCAGCAGCTCCGGGACTAGCGGGAAGTATGAGCAGTTCTTC
cdr3_aa: CASSSGTSGKYEQFF
j_call: TRBJ2-1
d_call: TRBD2
clone_size: -
v_call: TRBV11-2

cdr3_nt: TGTGCCAGCAGTTACCCCGGGACAGACTATGGCTACACCTTC
cdr3_aa: CASSYPGTDYGYTF
j_call: TRBJ1-2
d_call: TRBD1
clone_size: -
v_call: TRBV6-6

cdr3_nt: TGCGCCAGCAGCGCAACAGGAGTAGCGGGAGACCTAGAGACCCAGTACTTC
cdr3_aa: CASSATGVAGDLETQYF
j_call: TRBJ2-5
d_call: TRBD2
clone_size: -
v_call: TRBV5-1

cdr3_nt: TGCAGCGTCGGATGGGACTACGAGCAGTACTTC
cdr3_aa: CSVGWDYEQYF
j_call: TRBJ2-7
d_call: -
clone_size: -
v_call: TRBV29-1

cdr3_nt: TGTGCCAGCAGCTCCCGCATAGTGCGAGCGGGAAACACAGATACGCAGTATTTT
cdr3_aa: CASSSRIVRAGNTDTQYF
j_call: TRBJ2-3
d_call: TRBD2
clone_size: -
v_call: TRBV11-3

cdr3_nt: TGTGCCAGTTCCCACGCCCAGGGGGACGATGAGCAGTTCTTC
cdr3_aa: CASSHAQGDDEQFF
j_call: TRBJ2-1
d_call: TRBD1
clone_size: -
v_call: TRBV5-5

cdr3_nt: TGTGCCAGTAGTACAGGGAGCTACGAGCAGTACTTC
cdr3_aa: CASSTGSYEQYF
j_call: TRBJ2-7
d_call: -
clone_size: once
v_call: TRBV19

cdr3_nt: TGTGCCAGCAGCTTAGGAAGTTTGAGCACAGATACGCAGTATTTT
cdr3_aa: CASSLGSLSTDTQYF
j_call: TRBJ2-3
d_call: -
clone_size: -
v_call: TRBV7-9

cdr3_nt: TGTGCCAGCAGCCCACCTAGGAGGTTTGGGAATGAGCAGTTCTTC
cdr3_aa: CASSPPRRFGNEQFF
j_call: TRBJ2-1
d_call: -
clone_size: -
v_call: TRBV7-9

cdr3_nt: TGTGCCAGCAGTGAAAGGTCTGACGATCAGCCCCAGCATTTT
cdr3_aa: CASSERSDDQPQHF
j_call: TRBJ1-5
d_call: -
clone_size: -
v_call: TRBV2

cdr3_nt: TGTGCCAGCAGTAGCCCCGGGACAGGGTTCCATCAGCCCCAGCATTTT
cdr3_aa: CASSSPGTGFHQPQHF
j_call: TRBJ1-5
d_call: TRBD1
clone_size: once
v_call: TRBV28